This T cell receptor (beta chain) was sequenced for a study of OX40 agonist ivuxolimab in advanced cancers. Sequenced by immunoSEQ multiplex PCR; TCRdb stores in-frame clones only, minus some. The table has approximately 31,000 clones, roughly nine tenths seen once; the top ten hold about 0.89%. This CDR3 comprises 15 residues. Germline assignment: CDR1 WSHSY and CDR2 SAAADI. Losses at the gene ends were 1 base for V and 4 bases for J; bases not matched to a gene: 5. This sequence was found in an adult with an advanced solid tumor such as melanoma, head and neck, liver or kidney cancer. The chain employs TRBV10-2 and TRBJ2-7, with 9 bases that match TRBD2. The sequenced sample was CD4+ or CD8+ T cells sorted from blood, obtained in a trial of the OX40 agonist ivuxolimab. CDR3 nucleotides: TGCGCCAGCAGTGAGTTTGGCGGGGGGGATTACGAGCAGTACTTC. Amino acids: CASSEFGGGDYEQYF.